This TCR beta chain was observed in a study of regulatory T cells in long-lasting Graves disease. On the study more broadly: By definition, persistent Graves' disease involved antithyroid drugs for over 5 years alongside positive TSH receptor antibodies. Study outcomes and limitations: Persistent disease was characterized by preferential usage of TRBV28, TRBJ1-2 and TRBJ2-5. Persistent patients had a count of shared public clonotypes (approximately 2,800) that exceeded that of new patients (around 960).

V lost 5 bases to trimming and J lost 2 bases, with 10 bases between them. The CDR3 length is 13 residues. CDR1 is GTSNPN and CDR2 is SVGIG in the germline V gene (reference sequence). This clonotype was counted ten times or more. The antigen is not known. CDR3-region Arm-PCR and iRepertoire HTBI primers produced the TCR beta libraries. MiXCR was run by TCRdb on the multiplex PCR reads, yielding one entry per CDR3 protein. The profile shows about half a million distinct CDR3 sequences, around a fifth of them singletons. As to time point: persistent/refractory GD, antithyroid drugs over 5 years with positive TRAb. Following extraction of RNA from PBMCs, that RNA was used to make the TCR library. The patients were enrolled through endocrinology in Xi'an, China.

The rearrangement uses TRBV30 and TRBJ1-5; possible D gene TRBD1, 5 bases. This sequence was found in a female donor with Graves disease. The material was peripheral blood mononuclear cells (PBMCs), obtained when the disease was refractory, from a patient treated with antithyroid drugs. CDR3 nucleotides: TGTGCCTGGGGGGTAGGGGGCAATCAGCCCCAGCATTTT. This codes for CAWGVGGNQPQHF. Together with reference TRBV30 and TRBJ1-5, the CDR3 gives the full variable domain: SQTIHQWPATLVQPVGSPLSLECTVEGTSNPNLYWYRQAAGRGLQLLFYSVGIGQISSEVPQNLSASRPQDRQFILSSKKLLLSDSGFYLCAWGVGGNQPQHFGDGTRLSIL.